This TCR beta chain was captured in a study of CD8+CD57+ T cells in acquired aplastic anemia. The CDR3 totals 15 residues. V lost 4 bases and J lost 2, with 15 bases in between. The V gene's germline CDR1 is SGHNT and CDR2 YYREEE (reference sequence). Genomic DNA provided the template from which TCR beta VDJ and CDR3 profiles were obtained. Using its own MiXCR run on the reads, TCRdb lists one record per CDR3 protein. The sample includes some 170,000 distinct CDR3 sequences, roughly 65% of them seen just once. This clonotype turned up a few times. The sequenced patients had an expansion of CD8+CD57+ cells seen by flow cytometry.

The rearrangement joins TRBV5-4 to TRBJ1-2; a possible D gene is TRBD1 (5 bases). The TCR comes from a human donor with aplastic anemia. Sequencing was performed on sorted CD4+, CD8+, or CD8+CD57+ T cells (not recorded which) from PBMCs. In DNA form, the CDR3 reads TGTGCCAGCAGCCTAGCGGGGCACCAGAACTATGGCTACACCTTC. It translates to CASSLAGHQNYGYTF.